The 30 T cell receptor beta chains in this list originate from one sample, sequenced in a study of T cell clonality in common variable immunodeficiency. Produced via immunoSEQ multiplex PCR; TCRdb's table is partial and in-frame only. Observed are 50,000 or so clones, no singletons, with the top ten taking more than 3%. Input material: peripheral blood mononuclear cells. The source of these receptors is a person aged 18 to 75 in good health.

This clone was seen repeatedly, ten times or more. CDR3 region: CASGFSGSVLTGYEQYF. The CDR3 DNA, read in part, is TGTGCTAGTGGTTTTAGCGGGAGTGTCCTCACGGGATACGAG. V usage is TRBV12-5 and J usage is TRBJ2-7; 9 bases are a match to TRBD2. The read stops 3 residues short of the end of the CDR3; the missing end is completed from the germline J gene. Germline V lookup: CDR1 LGHNT, CDR2 FRNRAP. Germline trimming cut 3 bases from V and 4 bases from J; bases unmatched to any gene: 13. This CDR3 has 17 amino acids.

This clone was observed at least ten times. The read terminates 3 residues before the CDR3 end, so the remaining end is supplied by the germline J gene. The V gene is TRBV7-9, the J gene TRBJ2-3; D is uncertain. The CDR3 runs 14 residues. Germline V gene data show CDR1 as SEHNR and CDR2 as FQNEAQ (reference sequence). Trimming stripped 4 bases from V and 2 bases from J, with 10 bases between. CDR3 residues: CASSSSPYTDTQYF. Incomplete CDR3 DNA: TGTGCCAGCAGCTCCTCTCCCTACACAGATACG.

This clone was detected ten times or more. The sequence runs out 3 residues before the end of the CDR3; the remainder is reconstructed from the germline J gene. The chain uses TRBV20-1 and TRBJ2-2; D is ambiguous. V was cut by 0 bases and J by 8 bases, with 7 bases left in between. Germline lookup yields CDR1 DFQATT and CDR2 SNEGSKA (reference sequence). The CDR3 has 12 amino acids. CDR3 DNA (partial): TGCAGTGCTAGAGATGCACTGGGGGAG. Its protein product is CSARDALGE. In full, the CDR3 reads CSARDALGELFF.

This clone was seen ten or more times. Read coverage stops 3 residues before the CDR3 terminus; the germline J gene supplies the remainder. V gene TRBV20-1 combines with J gene TRBJ2-3; 10 nucleotides agree with TRBD2. CDR3 length equals 15 residues. Germline V lookup: CDR1 DFQATT, CDR2 SNEGSKA (reference sequence). After removal of 2 bases from V and 1 base from J, the junction contained 3 bases not matched to a gene. The CDR3 protein is CSARKGLAGTDTQYF. The sequenced part of the CDR3 DNA is TGCAGTGCTAGAAAAGGACTAGCGGGCACAGATACG.

This clone was detected ten times or more. The observed sequence ends 3 residues before the CDR3 terminus, with the missing tail filled in from the germline J gene. This chain links TRBV7-6 with TRBJ2-1; a possible D gene is TRBD2 (6 bases). Germline V gene sequence: CDR1 SGHVS, CDR2 FNYEAQ. V was shortened by 5 bases and J by 8 bases, with 10 bases between the two germline ends. CDR3 length: 12 amino acids. The CDR3 bases that were read are TGTGCCAGCAGCCTGACTAGTGATGAG. Translation gives CASSLTSDE. The whole CDR3 reads CASSLTSDEQFF.

This clone came up many times. The CDR3 goes on 3 residues after the read ends, and that part is filled in from the germline J gene. V gene TRBV18 combines with J gene TRBJ2-5, with 8 bases identical to TRBD2. The CDR3 has 14 amino acids. In germline, CDR1 is KGHSH, CDR2 LQKENI. V dropped 6 bases and J dropped 4; count of bases not matched to a gene: 7. The sequenced CDR3 bases are TGTGCCAGCTCCACAGGACTAGCCGTAGAGACC. It codes for CASSTGLAVET. From start to end, the CDR3 is CASSTGLAVETQYF.

With regard to this clone: Coverage ceases 3 residues before the CDR3 finishes, and the germline J gene fills in the end. This rearrangement joins TRBV19 to TRBJ1-2, with 11 bases aligning to TRBD1. The CDR3 loop spans 15 amino acids. CDR1 is LNHDA, CDR2 SQIVND, per germline (reference sequence). J gave up 4 bases and V 5 bases, and 6 bases lay outside the gene matches. The covered CDR3 bases are TGTGCCAGTAGTCCTGGGACAGGGGGTGCCTATGGC. It encodes CASSPGTGGAYG. The whole CDR3 sequence reads CASSPGTGGAYGYTF.

This clone was detected ten times or more. The CDR3 end falls 3 residues outside the read, so it is completed with the germline J gene. The chain joins TRBV20-1 to TRBJ1-6; D is unclear. From germline, CDR1 is DFQATT and CDR2 SNEGSKA (reference sequence). This CDR3 is 14 amino acids long. The germline V and J ends were trimmed by 6 bases and 7 bases, with 16 bases remaining between them. The CDR3: CSALSATPNSPLHF. Partial CDR3 DNA: TGCAGTGCCCTTTCCGCTACGCCAAATTCACCC.

This clone was detected many times. Read sequence stops 3 residues before the CDR3 end, and the germline J gene provides the missing end. The chain links TRBV13 to TRBJ2-3; 9 bases fit TRBD2. CDR3 length equals 17 residues. Trimming cost V 5 bases and J 5 bases; bases outside gene matches: 14. Germline V gene sequence: CDR1 PRHDT, CDR2 FYEKMQ (reference sequence). CDR3 loop: CASSKVGAGGPLDTQYF. CDR3 bases read: TGTGCCAGCAGCAAGGTGGGGGCGGGAGGGCCTTTAGATACG.

This clone came up a few times. This may stem from a read error, because a much larger clone lies one nucleotide away. The read terminates 3 residues ahead of where the CDR3 ends, so the germline J gene completes it. This chain connects TRBV19 to TRBJ1-5, with 8 bases aligning to TRBD1. CDR3 length: 14 residues. The V and J ends lost 2 bases and 8 bases, in that order; junction bases with no gene match: 5. Looked up from germline, CDR1 is LNHDA and CDR2 is SQIVND (reference sequence). The CDR3 DNA, read in part, is TGTGCCAGTAGTATAATGACAGGGGCGGAGCCC. Translating it yields CASSIMTGAEP. The whole CDR3 region reads CASSIMTGAEPQHF. The variable domain in full, with the rest retrieved from reference TRBV19 and TRBJ1-5, is DGGITQSPKYLFRKEGQNVTLSCEQNLNHDAMYWYRQDPGQGLRLIYYSQIVNDFQKGDIAEGYSVSREKKESFPLTVTSAQKNPTAFYLCASSIMTGAEPQHFGDGTRLSIL.

In this sample, this clone turned up many times. The CDR3 protein is CSAIGTSGRNEQFF. Partial CDR3 DNA: TGCAGTGCTATTGGGACTAGCGGGAGGAATGAG. This sequence joins TRBV20-1 and TRBJ2-1; 15 bases map to TRBD2. The missing CDR3 end, 3 residues past where the read stops, is filled in from the germline J gene. The CDR3 totals 14 residues. J was trimmed by 7 bases and V by 4 bases; bases with no gene match: 2. Germline loops: CDR1 DFQATT, CDR2 SNEGSKA (reference sequence).

This clone was seen many times. The read terminates 3 residues ahead of where the CDR3 ends, so the germline J gene completes it. This chain connects TRBV5-1 to TRBJ1-5, with 11 bases aligning to TRBD1. This CDR3 is 15 amino acids long. From germline, CDR1 is SGHRS and CDR2 YFSETQ. V shed 5 bases, J shed 5 bases, and the junction held 6 bases outside the gene matches. CDR3 DNA (partial): TGCGCCAGCAGTCCCGGGACAGGGGGATATCAGCCC. This codes for CASSPGTGGYQP. The complete CDR3 protein is CASSPGTGGYQPQHF. The full variable domain, rest sourced from reference TRBV5-1 and TRBJ1-5, is KAGVTQTPRYLIKTRGQQVTLSCSPISGHRSVSWYQQTPGQGLQFLFEYFSETQRNKGNFPGRFSGRQFSNSRSEMNVSTLELGDSALYLCASSPGTGGYQPQHFGDGTRLSIL.

This clone was detected many times. The read finishes 3 residues shy of the CDR3 end, and the germline J gene is used to complete it. The chain is built from TRBV7-3 and TRBJ2-1; tentatively, D is TRBD2 (6 bases). The CDR3 runs 15 residues. Germline CDR1 SGHTA, CDR2 FQGTGA. V dropped 0 bases and J dropped 5 bases, with 11 bases sitting between them. The CDR3 sequence: CASSLTGGLNNEQFF. CDR3 bases read: TGTGCCAGCAGCTTAACGGGAGGACTCAACAATGAG.

At least ten counts were recorded for this clone. The read is 3 residues too short to cover the CDR3 end, so that end is filled in from the germline J gene. The chain recombines TRBV2 with TRBJ2-3, with 7 bases aligning to TRBD2. J lost 5 bases, V lost 5 bases, and 10 bases had no gene match. This CDR3 has 15 amino acids. CDR1 and CDR2 (germline): SNHLY, FYNNEI. The CDR3: CASSYRDYTVDTQYF. CDR3 bases read: TGTGCCAGCAGTTACCGGGACTACACGGTAGATACG.

This clone was detected ten times or more. The CDR3 extends 3 residues past the end of the read, so its final part is completed from the germline J gene. The gene calls are TRBV5-6 and TRBJ2-7; D remains unclear. Trimming removed 0 bases at V and 5 bases at J, with 9 bases between. This CDR3 contains 13 residues. Germline V gene sequence: CDR1 SGHDT, CDR2 YYEEEE. CDR3 loop: CASSLELRDEQYF. The part of the CDR3 DNA that was read is TGTGCCAGCAGCTTGGAATTACGGGACGAG. The full variable domain, with the rest looked up from reference TRBV5-6 and TRBJ2-7, is DAGVTQSPTHLIKTRGQQVTLRCSPKSGHDTVSWYQQALGQGPQFIFQYYEEEERQRGNFPDRFSGHQFPNYSSELNVNALLLGDSALYLCASSLELRDEQYFGPGTRLTVT.

The sample holds a few counts of this clone. At one boundary the junction diverges from the germline segment, which might be a read error. The sequence runs out 3 residues before the end of the CDR3; the remainder is reconstructed from the germline J gene. This chain links TRBV7-7 with TRBJ2-3, with D unresolved. This CDR3 comprises 13 residues. Germline CDR1 SSHAT, CDR2 FNYEAQ (reference sequence). CDR3 DNA, as far as it was read: TGTGCTAGCAGCTTATCGGGTCAAGAGACG. This sequence encodes CASSLSGQET. The whole CDR3 sequence is CASSLSGQETQYF.

In its sample, this clone was seen many times. From the germline J gene comes the end of the CDR3, since the read stops 3 residues before it. This chain connects TRBV10-3 to TRBJ2-7; 11 bases are a match to TRBD1. J lost 2 bases, V lost 11 bases, and 8 bases had no gene match. The CDR3 extends over 14 amino acids. Germline CDR1 and CDR2: ENHRY and SYGVKD. CDR3 sequence reads: CAPGPGQGAYEQYF. CDR3 bases read: TGTGCCCCGGGTCCGGGACAGGGGGCCTACGAG.

This clone came up many times. The read finishes 3 residues shy of the CDR3 end, and the germline J gene is used to complete it. The rearrangement joins TRBV6-2 or TRBV6-3 to TRBJ2-7, with TRBD2 matching 11 bases. Trimming at V came to 0 bases and at J to 2 bases, leaving 6 bases not matched to a gene. The germline CDR1 and CDR2 sequences are MNHEY and SVGEGT. The CDR3 runs 17 residues. The sequenced CDR3 bases are TGTGCCAGCAGTTACTCAGCGAGGGGACTAGCGGCCTACGAG. Amino acids: CASSYSARGLAAYE. The full CDR3 is CASSYSARGLAAYEQYF.

In this sample, this clone turned up many times. The sequence runs out 3 residues before the end of the CDR3; the remainder is reconstructed from the germline J gene. V usage is TRBV29-1 and J usage is TRBJ2-1; perhaps TRBD1 as D (6 bases). The CDR3 has 12 amino acids. CDR1 is SQVTM and CDR2 is ANQGSEA in the germline V gene. Trimming took 7 bases from V and 0 from J, leaving 7 bases between them. The DNA read from the CDR3 is TGCAGCGGCAGGGGCTCCTACAATGAG. Translating it yields CSGRGSYNE. The CDR3 reads in full as CSGRGSYNEQFF.

The sample holds a few counts of this clone. With the read ending 3 residues before the CDR3 end, the germline J gene is used to fill in that end. The chain recombines TRBV5-4 with TRBJ2-7; perhaps TRBD1 as D (5 bases). Per germline, CDR1 SGHNT and CDR2 YYREEE (reference sequence). The CDR3 spans 15 residues. V was shortened by 0 bases and J by 2 bases, with 12 bases between the two germline ends. The CDR3 spells CASSLDAGIAYEQYF. Partial CDR3 DNA: TGTGCCAGCAGCTTGGACGCAGGGATCGCCTACGAG.

This clone was seen a handful of times. The CDR3 end falls 3 residues outside the read, so it is completed with the germline J gene. The chain combines TRBV20-1 with TRBJ2-5, with 16 bases matching TRBD2. In germline, CDR1 is DFQATT, CDR2 SNEGSKA (reference sequence). The CDR3 contains 18 residues. The ends lost 0 bases at V and 1 base at J; junction bases unmatched: 5. Partial CDR3 DNA: TGCAGTGCTAGAGAGGGACTAGCGGGAGGGTACCTCCAAGAGACC. It translates to CSAREGLAGGYLQET. The entire CDR3 is CSAREGLAGGYLQETQYF.

This clone was counted only a few times. From the germline J gene comes the end of the CDR3, since the read stops 3 residues before it. This chain uses TRBV11-3 with TRBJ1-3; possibly TRBD1 for D (5 bases). Germline V gene sequence: CDR1 SGHNT, CDR2 YENEEA. The CDR3 runs to 15 residues. Between the trimmed V and J ends, which lost 4 bases and 0 bases, there was a span of 10 bases. CDR3 protein: CASSSDSTSGNTIYF. The covered CDR3 bases are TGTGCCAGCAGCTCCGACAGCACCTCTGGAAACACC.

This clone was seen many times. The read ends 3 residues early relative to the CDR3; the germline J gene fills the gap. This sequence joins TRBV10-1 and TRBJ2-7, with 9 positions matching TRBD1. Unmatched junction bases numbered 2, after V lost 2 bases and J lost 3 bases. The CDR3 loop spans 14 amino acids. Germline CDR1 is WNHNN and CDR2 is SYGVQD (reference sequence). CDR3 residues: CASSETGGFYEQYF. The covered CDR3 bases are TGCGCCAGCAGTGAGACAGGGGGCTTCTACGAG.

As concerns this clone: The read terminates 3 residues before the CDR3 end, so the remaining end is supplied by the germline J gene. This sequence joins TRBV7-4 and TRBJ2-1, with 11 bases that match TRBD2. Germline CDR1 SGHVT, CDR2 SQSDAQ. The CDR3 covers 15 residues. With 9 bases clipped from V and 7 bases from J, the junction kept 11 bases outside the gene matches. The sequenced part of the CDR3 DNA is TGTGCCAGTAGTCCGACTAGCGGGGTTCTGAATGAG. It encodes CASSPTSGVLNE. The entire CDR3 sequence reads CASSPTSGVLNEQFF.

This clone came up many times. The read terminates 3 residues before the CDR3 end, so the remaining end is supplied by the germline J gene. This sequence joins TRBV30 and TRBJ1-1; 10 bases agree with TRBD1. There are 15 residues in the CDR3. Germline-derived CDR1 and CDR2 are GTSNPN and SVGIG (reference sequence). V lost 3 bases to trimming and J lost 2 bases; unmatched junction nucleotides: 6. CDR3 residues: CAWRRTGGRNTEAFF. The covered CDR3 bases are TGTGCCTGGAGACGGACAGGGGGGAGAAACACTGAA.

This clone has more than one count but fewer than ten. The sequenced fragment ends 3 residues before the CDR3 boundary, so the rest is inferred from the germline J gene. V and J are TRBV2 and TRBJ1-1; 10 bases agree with TRBD1. CDR3 length: 16 amino acids. Germline values: CDR1 SNHLY, CDR2 FYNNEI. V gave up 4 bases and J gave up 4 bases; unmatched junction bases: 9. The CDR3 loop reads CASSAPGQGPLTEAFF. CDR3 bases read: TGTGCCAGCAGTGCGCCGGGACAGGGGCCTCTCACTGAA.

This clone was counted ten times or more. The read stops 3 residues short of the end of the CDR3; the missing end is completed from the germline J gene. The V gene is TRBV12-3 or TRBV12-4, the J gene TRBJ2-1; tentatively, D is TRBD2 (6 bases). V shed 7 bases and J shed 4 bases, with 14 bases lying between them. The CDR3 covers 14 residues. The CDR3 loop is CASTVDYSYNEQFF. The CDR3 bases that were read are TGTGCCAGCACCGTGGACTATTCTTACAATGAG.

On this clone: Being one base from a much bigger clone, this may be a read error. The read finishes 3 residues shy of the CDR3 end, and the germline J gene is used to complete it. This chain joins TRBV19 and TRBJ2-3, with D tentatively TRBD1 (5 bases). The germline V gene has CDR1 LNHDA and CDR2 SQIVND (reference sequence). This CDR3 spans 14 amino acids. V was clipped by 6 bases and J by 4 bases, with 14 bases between them. CDR3 bases read: TGTGCCAGTAGCACCAGGGAAGGGTCAGATACG. Its translation: CASSTREGSDT. The entire CDR3 is CASSTREGSDTQYF.

In this sample, this clone turned up many times. The CDR3 goes on 3 residues after the read ends, and that part is filled in from the germline J gene. This chain connects TRBV20-1 to TRBJ2-3; 7 bases fit TRBD1. V gave up 3 bases and J gave up 4 bases; unmatched junction bases: 1. There are 12 residues in the CDR3. Looked up from germline, CDR1 is DFQATT and CDR2 is SNEGSKA (reference sequence). The CDR3 reads CSARRGPDTQYF. The covered CDR3 bases are TGCAGTGCTAGGAGGGGGCCAGATACG.

Ten or more counts support this clone. The read is 3 residues too short to cover the CDR3 end, so that end is filled in from the germline J gene. This chain links TRBV7-2 with TRBJ2-5; D gene unclear. V was pared by 0 bases and J by 4 bases, with 21 bases between. The germline gives CDR1 SGHTA, CDR2 FQGNSA. The CDR3 is made up of 18 amino acids. The chain's CDR3 is CASSLAPPFHPPGETQYF. Partial CDR3 DNA: TGTGCCAGCAGCTTAGCCCCGCCTTTCCACCCACCGGGAGAGACC. Full variable domain (outside the CDR3, taken from reference TRBV7-2 and TRBJ2-5): GAGVSQSPSNKVTEKGKDVELRCDPISGHTALYWYRQSLGQGLEFLIYFQGNSAPDKSGLPSDRFSAERTGGSVSTLTIQRTQQEDSAVYLCASSLAPPFHPPGETQYFGPGTRLLVL.